This entry is about one T cell receptor beta chain. The source of the sample is a study of follicular helper T cells after annual influenza vaccination. TCRdb's copy holds only in-frame clones and misses some; the assay was immunoSEQ multiplex PCR. The sample records about 6,500 clones, 82% being singletons. Described time point: 2015-2016 season, pre-vaccination. This clonotype was sampled from an adult who received the influenza vaccine. This material consisted of CXCR5- memory CD4+ T cells sorted from blood, taken on the day of influenza vaccination.

The CDR3 spells CASSPSGGPTGELFF. CDR3 nucleotide sequence: TGTGCCAGCAGTCCGAGCGGGGGGCCGACCGGGGAGCTGTTTTTT. The chain carries TRBV7-2 and TRBJ2-2; 9 nucleotides agree with TRBD2. The germline gives CDR1 SGHTA, CDR2 FQGNSA. V was pared by 6 bases and J by 5 bases, with 7 bases of the junction left unmatched. The CDR3 spans 15 residues. The complete variable domain, with remaining parts taken from reference TRBV7-2 and TRBJ2-2, reads GAGVSQSPSNKVTEKGKDVELRCDPISGHTALYWYRQSLGQGLEFLIYFQGNSAPDKSGLPSDRFSAERTGGSVSTLTIQRTQQEDSAVYLCASSPSGGPTGELFFGEGSRLTVL.